Given below is one TCR beta chain in context. Its antigen remains unknown. V dropped 5 bases and J dropped 0 bases, with 13 bases sitting between them. Germline CDR1 is SEHNR and CDR2 is FQNEAQ (reference sequence). There are 15 residues in the CDR3. Sequencing was performed with immunoSEQ multiplex PCR; in TCRdb, only in-frame clones are kept and a portion is missing. The sample contains more than 80,000 clones, around 91% of which appear only once. This entry comes from a study of T cell responses to AZD1222 COVID-19 vaccine. Study-wide results and caveats: Regions left unmutated in variants are reportedly the target of nearly half of spike-specific TCRs. Just 5 or 6 AZD1222 recipients tested seropositive at baseline. It was only after the peak T cell response that any repertoires were sampled.

Sequences were derived from peripheral blood, sampled 28 days after the second AZD1222 dose. The clonotype originates from an adult who received the AZD1222 COVID-19 vaccine. The chain has TRBV7-9 and TRBJ1-2; a weak D match, TRBD1 (5 bases). The CDR3 nucleotides are TGTGCCAGCAGCCCGCGGGGGACTACTAACTATGGCTACACCTTC. Amino acids: CASSPRGTTNYGYTF.